A selection of T cell receptor beta chains follows, all from one sample in a study of CD8 T cells in Susac syndrome. MiXCR, applied by TCRdb to the immunoSEQ multiplex PCR reads, yields one record per CDR3 protein. The table has around 170,000 distinct CDR3 sequences, 90% to 96% seen once. The sequenced sample consisted of CD4+ T cells from PBMCs. Receptors originate from a human donor with Susac syndrome. Each CDR3 is given with its conserved first and last residue. D genes are given only for firm matches. Size is omitted from some rows. Given values are once, few, many or a class for expanded clones.

j_gene: TRBJ1-1
d_gene: .
v_gene: TRBV25-1
abundance: .
CDR3aa: CASRLTGNTEAFF
CDR3nt: TGTGCCAGCAGATTGACAGGCAACACTGAAGCTTTCTTT

j_gene: TRBJ2-7
d_gene: TRBD1
v_gene: TRBV30
abundance: .
CDR3aa: CAWSVRAGGTEQYF
CDR3nt: TGTGCCTGGAGTGTACGGGCAGGGGGCACCGAGCAGTACTTC

j_gene: TRBJ2-4
d_gene: .
v_gene: TRBV30
abundance: .
CDR3aa: CAWTPRGYKNIQYF
CDR3nt: TGTGCCTGGACCCCTAGGGGCTATAAAAACATTCAGTACTTC

j_gene: TRBJ1-1
d_gene: TRBD1
v_gene: TRBV18
abundance: .
CDR3aa: CASSPGQLNTEAFF
CDR3nt: TGTGCCAGCTCACCGGGACAGCTGAACACTGAAGCTTTCTTT

j_gene: TRBJ2-5
d_gene: .
v_gene: TRBV7-2
abundance: .
CDR3aa: CASSLGLGQETQYF
CDR3nt: TGTGCCAGCAGCTTAGGTCTAGGCCAAGAGACCCAGTACTTC

j_gene: TRBJ2-5
d_gene: .
v_gene: TRBV2
abundance: .
CDR3aa: CASSELMETQYF
CDR3nt: TGTGCCAGCAGTGAATTGATGGAGACCCAGTACTTC

j_gene: TRBJ1-1
d_gene: .
v_gene: TRBV28
abundance: .
CDR3aa: CASSPPLVAQKAFF
CDR3nt: TGTGCCAGCAGTCCGCCCCTGGTCGCGCAGAAAGCTTTCTTT

j_gene: TRBJ1-5
d_gene: .
v_gene: TRBV28
abundance: .
CDR3aa: CASSYPTLEPHQPQHF
CDR3nt: TGTGCCAGCAGCTACCCGACGCTCGAACCCCATCAGCCCCAGCATTTT

j_gene: TRBJ1-2
d_gene: TRBD1
v_gene: TRBV30
abundance: .
CDR3aa: CAWSPGTGFGYTF
CDR3nt: TGTGCCTGGAGCCCCGGGACAGGGTTTGGCTACACCTTC

j_gene: TRBJ2-7
d_gene: .
v_gene: TRBV20-1
abundance: .
CDR3aa: CSARELYEQYF
CDR3nt: TGCAGTGCTAGAGAACTCTACGAGCAGTACTTC

j_gene: TRBJ2-7
d_gene: TRBD2
v_gene: TRBV5-1
abundance: .
CDR3aa: CASSLAGSSSGSEQYF
CDR3nt: TGCGCCAGCAGCTTGGCCGGAAGCTCTAGCGGGAGCGAGCAGTACTTC

j_gene: TRBJ2-1
d_gene: TRBD2
v_gene: TRBV12-3/TRBV12-4
abundance: once
CDR3aa: CASSSPSGRSYNEQFF
CDR3nt: TGTGCCAGCAGTTCACCCAGCGGGAGATCCTACAATGAGCAGTTCTTC

j_gene: TRBJ2-6
d_gene: TRBD1
v_gene: TRBV6-2/TRBV6-3
abundance: .
CDR3aa: CASSITGTASGANVLTF
CDR3nt: TGTGCCAGCAGTATTACCGGGACAGCGTCTGGGGCCAACGTCCTGACTTTC

j_gene: TRBJ2-6
d_gene: .
v_gene: TRBV20-1
abundance: .
CDR3aa: CSARAADVLTF
CDR3nt: TGCAGTGCTAGGGCGGCAGACGTCCTGACTTTC

j_gene: TRBJ2-5
d_gene: .
v_gene: TRBV7-9
abundance: .
CDR3aa: CASSLAASQETQYF
CDR3nt: TGTGCCAGCAGCTTAGCCGCCTCCCAAGAGACCCAGTACTTC

j_gene: TRBJ2-6
d_gene: .
v_gene: TRBV6-2/TRBV6-3
abundance: .
CDR3aa: CASSNPGVGANVLTF
CDR3nt: TGTGCCAGCAGTAACCCCGGTGTGGGGGCCAACGTCCTGACTTTC

j_gene: TRBJ1-2
d_gene: .
v_gene: TRBV23-1
abundance: .
CDR3aa: CASSLPGHLAYGYTF
CDR3nt: TGCGCCAGCAGTCTTCCGGGACACCTTGCCTATGGCTACACCTTC

j_gene: TRBJ2-7
d_gene: TRBD2
v_gene: TRBV30
abundance: .
CDR3aa: CAWSSLAGPYEQYF
CDR3nt: TGTGCCTGGAGTTCACTAGCGGGCCCCTACGAGCAGTACTTC

j_gene: TRBJ1-4
d_gene: .
v_gene: TRBV29-1
abundance: .
CDR3aa: CSAEQGVGKLFF
CDR3nt: TGCAGCGCCGAACAGGGTGTAGGAAAACTGTTTTTT

j_gene: TRBJ2-1
d_gene: TRBD2
v_gene: TRBV20-1
abundance: .
CDR3aa: CSARDRWGGSSYNEQFF
CDR3nt: TGCAGTGCTAGAGATCGATGGGGCGGGAGCTCCTACAATGAGCAGTTCTTC

j_gene: TRBJ1-2
d_gene: .
v_gene: TRBV28
abundance: .
CDR3aa: CASRRTTDGYTF
CDR3nt: TGTGCCAGCAGGAGAACTACCGATGGCTACACCTTC

j_gene: TRBJ1-5
d_gene: TRBD1
v_gene: TRBV29-1
abundance: .
CDR3aa: CSVDTDRGRDQPQHF
CDR3nt: TGCAGCGTTGATACAGACAGGGGGCGAGATCAGCCCCAGCATTTT

j_gene: TRBJ2-1
d_gene: .
v_gene: TRBV30
abundance: .
CDR3aa: CAWSKSSYNEQFF
CDR3nt: TGTGCCTGGAGTAAAAGCTCCTACAATGAGCAGTTCTTC

j_gene: TRBJ1-1
d_gene: .
v_gene: TRBV7-9
abundance: .
CDR3aa: CASSPPKRTDSRGTEAFF
CDR3nt: TGTGCCAGCAGCCCCCCTAAACGGACAGACTCCCGAGGGACTGAAGCTTTCTTT

j_gene: TRBJ1-1
d_gene: TRBD1
v_gene: TRBV29-1
abundance: .
CDR3aa: CSVLPGGQTEAFF
CDR3nt: TGCAGCGTTCTACCAGGGGGCCAAACTGAAGCTTTCTTT

j_gene: TRBJ1-5
d_gene: .
v_gene: TRBV2
abundance: .
CDR3aa: CASSEPSGWANQPQHF
CDR3nt: TGTGCCAGCAGTGAGCCGTCAGGGTGGGCCAATCAGCCCCAGCATTTT

j_gene: TRBJ2-2
d_gene: .
v_gene: TRBV20-1
abundance: .
CDR3aa: CSARLVGVNTGELFF
CDR3nt: TGCAGTGCTAGGCTCGTAGGAGTTAACACCGGGGAGCTGTTTTTT

j_gene: TRBJ2-6
d_gene: .
v_gene: TRBV25-1
abundance: .
CDR3aa: CASSAGWHSGANVLTF
CDR3nt: TGTGCCAGCAGTGCTGGGTGGCATTCTGGGGCCAACGTCCTGACTTTC

j_gene: TRBJ2-7
d_gene: TRBD2
v_gene: TRBV2
abundance: .
CDR3aa: CASSEASGRAYEQYF
CDR3nt: TGTGCCAGCAGTGAAGCCAGCGGGAGGGCCTACGAGCAGTACTTC

j_gene: TRBJ1-1
d_gene: .
v_gene: TRBV18
abundance: .
CDR3aa: CASSPSTVNTEAFF
CDR3nt: TGTGCCAGCTCACCATCGACAGTGAACACTGAAGCTTTCTTT

j_gene: TRBJ2-3
d_gene: .
v_gene: TRBV12-3/TRBV12-4
abundance: .
CDR3aa: CASREAGDTQYF
CDR3nt: TGTGCCAGCCGTGAGGCGGGGGATACGCAGTATTTT

j_gene: TRBJ1-2
d_gene: .
v_gene: TRBV4-2
abundance: once
CDR3aa: CASSQEGLDGYTF
CDR3nt: TGTGCCAGCAGCCAAGAGGGGCTAGATGGCTACACCTTC

j_gene: TRBJ2-2
d_gene: TRBD1
v_gene: TRBV24-1
abundance: .
CDR3aa: CATEDLGQGNTGELFF
CDR3nt: TGTGCCACGGAAGACCTCGGACAGGGGAACACCGGGGAGCTGTTTTTT

j_gene: TRBJ1-3
d_gene: .
v_gene: TRBV30
abundance: .
CDR3aa: CAFERFSGNTIYF
CDR3nt: TGTGCCTTTGAACGGTTCTCTGGAAACACCATATATTTT

j_gene: TRBJ2-5
d_gene: .
v_gene: TRBV30
abundance: .
CDR3aa: CAWRGLLQETQYF
CDR3nt: TGTGCCTGGAGAGGGCTACTCCAAGAGACCCAGTACTTC

j_gene: TRBJ2-1
d_gene: .
v_gene: TRBV5-1
abundance: .
CDR3aa: CASSLGSSTYNEQFF
CDR3nt: TGCGCCAGCAGCTTGGGCAGCTCGACCTACAATGAGCAGTTCTTC

j_gene: TRBJ2-3
d_gene: TRBD2
v_gene: TRBV29-1
abundance: .
CDR3aa: CSVEPGTNTDTQYF
CDR3nt: TGCAGCGTTGAACCGGGGACTAACACAGATACGCAGTATTTT

j_gene: TRBJ2-3
d_gene: .
v_gene: TRBV15
abundance: .
CDR3aa: CATSLPGLWDTQYF
CDR3nt: TGTGCCACCAGCCTACCTGGGCTGTGGGATACGCAGTATTTT

j_gene: TRBJ2-3
d_gene: TRBD1
v_gene: TRBV5-1
abundance: .
CDR3aa: CASRTGPTSTDTQYF
CDR3nt: TGCGCCAGCCGGACAGGCCCCACTAGCACAGATACGCAGTATTTT

j_gene: TRBJ2-6
d_gene: .
v_gene: TRBV15
abundance: .
CDR3aa: CAAGQADRFSGANVLTF
CDR3nt: TGTGCCGCAGGGCAAGCCGATAGGTTCTCTGGGGCCAACGTCCTGACTTTC

j_gene: TRBJ1-1
d_gene: TRBD1
v_gene: TRBV6-2/TRBV6-3
abundance: .
CDR3aa: CASSTGTVGAFF
CDR3nt: TGTGCCAGCAGCACCGGGACAGTCGGAGCTTTCTTT

j_gene: TRBJ1-2
d_gene: TRBD1
v_gene: TRBV5-1
abundance: .
CDR3aa: CASSVQGDAYGYTF
CDR3nt: TGCGCCAGCAGCGTACAGGGGGACGCCTATGGCTACACCTTC